The next 32 T cell receptor beta chains were all read from a single sample in a study of T cells in women clearing cervical HPV infection. TCRdb's table, derived via immunoSEQ multiplex PCR, lists solely in-frame clones and lacks some. This sample's clone table lists 42,000 or so clones. Sequencing was performed on blood buffy coat. The receptors here all came from a woman aged 18 to 75 with a cervical HPV16 infection that either progressed to CIN3+ or cleared (not recorded which).

About this clone itself: The read gets to within 3 residues of the CDR3 end, and the germline J gene fills in the rest. The chain joins TRBV7-2 to TRBJ2-7, with TRBD1 matching over 10 bases. The ends lost 3 bases at V and 6 bases at J; junction bases unmatched: 2. Germline assignment: CDR1 SGHTA and CDR2 FQGNSA. The CDR3 has 13 amino acids. Incomplete CDR3 DNA: TGTGCCAGCAGCTTTGGGACAGGGGTCGAG. Residues: CASSFGTGVE. The whole CDR3 sequence is CASSFGTGVEQYF.

On this clone: Read data end 3 residues before the CDR3 end; the end is taken from the germline J gene. This chain links TRBV11-2 with TRBJ2-3, with 14 bases fitting TRBD2. V shed 5 bases and J 6 bases; nucleotides not matched to a gene: 4. Germline CDR1 reads SGHAT; CDR2 reads FQNNGV. The CDR3 contains 15 residues. The chain's CDR3 is CASSPRLAGGDTQYF. The DNA read from the CDR3 is TGTGCCAGCAGCCCCCGACTAGCGGGGGGGGATACG.

The CDR3 loop reads CASSQRDRGGEQYF. CDR3 DNA, as far as it was read: TGCGCCAGCAGTCAAAGGGACAGGGGAGGCGAG. The V and J genes are TRBV23-1 and TRBJ2-7, with 10 bases matching TRBD1. The read stops 3 residues short of the end of the CDR3; the missing end is completed from the germline J gene. TRBV23-1 is an ORF for which the function is uncertain. This CDR3 spans 14 amino acids. V gave up 2 bases and J gave up 6 bases; unmatched junction bases: 4.

This clone shows up as large by frequency. The CDR3 goes on 3 residues after the read ends, and that part is filled in from the germline J gene. This chain links TRBV29-1 with TRBJ2-3; D is possibly TRBD2 (5 bases). CDR1 is SQVTM and CDR2 is ANQGSEA in the germline V gene. Trimming pared 7 bases from V and 0 bases from J, leaving 17 bases between. The CDR3 is made up of 15 amino acids. The DNA read from the CDR3 is TGCAGCGCCGTACCCTACGGGGATAGCACAGATACG. Amino acids: CSAVPYGDSTDT. From start to end, the CDR3 is CSAVPYGDSTDTQYF.

On this clone itself: The sequence runs out 3 residues before the end of the CDR3; the remainder is reconstructed from the germline J gene. J is TRBJ1-5 and V is TRBV2; 7 nucleotides align to TRBD1. CDR3 length: 12 amino acids. The V gene end was trimmed by 5 bases and the J gene end by 6 bases; junction bases not matched to a gene: 1. CDR1 is SNHLY, CDR2 FYNNEI, per germline. The sequenced CDR3 bases are TGTGCCAGCAGTACAGGGGTTCAGCCC. Translating gives CASSTGVQP. In full, the CDR3 is CASSTGVQPQHF.

For this clone: Sequencing ends 3 residues short of the CDR3 end; the germline J gene provides the rest. The chain combines TRBV19 with TRBJ2-5; TRBD1 agrees at 8 bases. The V segment lost 5 bases and the J segment 3 bases; nucleotides outside the gene matches: 8. The CDR3 length is 15 residues. Germline CDR1 and CDR2: LNHDA and SQIVND (reference sequence). Incomplete CDR3 DNA: TGTGCCAGTAGTGAGACAGGGGCCTTGGAAGAGACC. It encodes CASSETGALEET. The whole CDR3 sequence reads CASSETGALEETQYF.

This CDR3 is CASSQNTEAFF. The DNA read from the CDR3 is TGTGCCAGCAGCCAGAACACTGAA. V usage is TRBV5-4 and J usage is TRBJ1-1; D is unclear. The CDR3 end lies 3 residues beyond the end of the read and is filled in from the germline J gene. The CDR3 runs to 11 residues. Per germline, CDR1 SGHNT and CDR2 YYREEE (reference sequence). Trimming stripped 4 bases from V and 1 base from J, with 2 bases between.

Concerning this clone: The DNA ends 3 residues before the CDR3 does, and the rest of the CDR3 is filled in from the germline J gene. This chain uses TRBV5-1 with TRBJ2-3, with D possibly matching TRBD1 (5 bases). V gave up 3 bases and J gave up 0 bases, with 5 bases separating them. Germline V lookup: CDR1 SGHRS, CDR2 YFSETQ. The CDR3 is 13 residues long. The CDR3 sequence is CASSSGSTDTQYF. CDR3 DNA, as far as it was read: TGCGCCAGCAGCTCAGGGAGCACAGATACG. Full variable domain (outside the CDR3, taken from reference TRBV5-1 and TRBJ2-3): KAGVTQTPRYLIKTRGQQVTLSCSPISGHRSVSWYQQTPGQGLQFLFEYFSETQRNKGNFPGRFSGRQFSNSRSEMNVSTLELGDSALYLCASSSGSTDTQYFGPGTRLTVL.

A word on this clone: Read data end 3 residues before the CDR3 end; the end is taken from the germline J gene. The V call is TRBV7-8, the J call TRBJ2-1; D might be TRBD2 (5 bases). This CDR3 is built from 13 residues. Germline V CDR1 and CDR2: SGHVS, FQNEAQ. Trimming shortened V by 4 bases and J by 7 bases, and 11 bases separated the two germline ends. CDR3 residues: CASSSNERNEQFF. CDR3 DNA (partial): TGTGCCAGCAGCTCAAACGAGCGGAATGAG.

Remarks on this clone: The CDR3 end is not reached by the read, which stops 3 residues before it; the germline J gene fills it in. The chain is built from TRBV29-1 and TRBJ2-7; maybe TRBD2 (5 bases). This CDR3 comprises 12 residues. The V gene lost 7 bases and the J gene lost 1 base, with 11 bases spanning the gap. From germline, CDR1 is SQVTM and CDR2 ANQGSEA. CDR3 sequence reads: CSASDLSYEQYF. The CDR3 bases that were read are TGCAGCGCCTCGGACTTGTCCTACGAG.

Note on this clone: The read ends 3 residues shy of where the CDR3 ends; the end is completed using the germline J gene. The chain combines TRBV20-1 with TRBJ2-1; 9 bases match TRBD1. The ends lost 4 bases at V and 8 bases at J; junction bases unmatched: 12. The germline V gene has CDR1 DFQATT and CDR2 SNEGSKA (reference sequence). The length of the CDR3 is 15 residues. The sequenced CDR3 bases are TGCAGTGCTACCTTGACAGGGGGGGCCGGTGATGAG. Its translation is CSATLTGGAGDE. The complete CDR3 sequence is CSATLTGGAGDEQFF.

Notes on this clone: The read stops 3 residues short of the end of the CDR3; the missing end is completed from the germline J gene. The V call is TRBV19, the J call TRBJ2-7, with D perhaps matching TRBD2 (6 bases). CDR1 is LNHDA, CDR2 SQIVND, per germline (reference sequence). V gave up 2 bases and J gave up 0 bases, with 8 bases separating them. The CDR3 sequence is 14 residues long. The CDR3 here is CASSIMTSSYEQYF. The CDR3 bases that were read are TGTGCCAGTAGTATAATGACTAGCTCCTACGAG.

Turning to this clone: The read ends 3 residues early relative to the CDR3; the germline J gene fills the gap. The V gene is TRBV2, the J gene TRBJ2-3, with TRBD2 identical over 9 bases. From germline, CDR1 is SNHLY and CDR2 FYNNEI. The CDR3 is 15 amino acids. The J segment lost 2 bases and the V segment lost 5 bases, leaving 5 bases of the junction unmatched. The chain's CDR3 is CASSTTSGHTDTQYF. The CDR3 bases that were read are TGTGCCAGCAGTACCACTAGCGGGCACACAGATACG.

CDR3 sequence: CASSIGDRHTEAFF. The CDR3 DNA, read in part, is TGTGCCAGTAGTATAGGGGACAGACACACTGAA. This chain connects TRBV19 to TRBJ1-1, with 7 bases matching TRBD1. With the read ending 3 residues before the CDR3 end, the germline J gene is used to fill in that end. Trimming at V came to 1 base and at J to 3 bases, leaving 2 bases not matched to a gene. Germline CDR1 LNHDA, CDR2 SQIVND (reference sequence). This CDR3 comprises 14 residues.

Notes on this clone: The CDR3 end falls 3 residues outside the read, so it is completed with the germline J gene. The chain links TRBV4-1 to TRBJ2-4; 7 bases line up with TRBD1. The germline gives CDR1 MGHRA, CDR2 YSYEKL. This CDR3 region has 17 residues. The V gene end was trimmed by 2 bases and the J gene end by 0 bases; junction bases not matched to a gene: 7. The sequenced part of the CDR3 DNA is TGCGCCAGCAGCCAAAAGGGGGCAGGGATAGCCAAAAACATT. This sequence encodes CASSQKGAGIAKNI. The whole CDR3 protein reads CASSQKGAGIAKNIQYF.

As concerns this clone: The CDR3 end lies 3 residues beyond the end of the read and is filled in from the germline J gene. This chain connects TRBV7-9 to TRBJ2-3; D is unclear. The CDR3 covers 12 residues. Per the germline V gene, CDR1 is SEHNR and CDR2 is FQNEAQ (reference sequence). Trimming left V 5 bases short and J 6 bases short, with 9 bases between. The chain's CDR3 is CASSGNGDTQYF. Incomplete CDR3 DNA: TGTGCCAGCAGCGGCAATGGCGATACG. Combining the CDR3 with reference TRBV7-9 and TRBJ2-3 gives the whole variable domain DTGVSQNPRHKITKRGQNVTFRCDPISEHNRLYWYRQTLGQGPEFLTYFQNEAQLEKSRLLSDRFSAERPKGSFSTLEIQRTEQGDSAMYLCASSGNGDTQYFGPGTRLTVL.

Regarding this clone: Coverage ceases 3 residues before the CDR3 finishes, and the germline J gene fills in the end. The V call is TRBV29-1, the J call TRBJ2-3, with D unresolved. CDR3 length: 13 residues. Trimming removed 1 base at V and 5 bases at J, with 10 bases between. The germline gives CDR1 SQVTM, CDR2 ANQGSEA. The CDR3 loop reads CSVEGSVQDTQYF. Incomplete CDR3 DNA: TGCAGCGTTGAAGGGTCGGTTCAAGATACG.

On this clone itself: Read coverage stops 3 residues before the CDR3 terminus; the germline J gene supplies the remainder. V usage is TRBV5-1 and J usage is TRBJ1-1, with D maybe TRBD1 (6 bases). Trimming pared 0 bases from V and 0 bases from J, leaving 9 bases between. Germline V CDR1 and CDR2: SGHRS, YFSETQ. The CDR3 totals 15 residues. CDR3 bases read: TGCGCCAGCAGCTTGGCCCAGGGGATGAACACTGAA. Its protein product is CASSLAQGMNTE. The whole CDR3 sequence is CASSLAQGMNTEAFF.

As to this clone: Coverage ceases 3 residues before the CDR3 finishes, and the germline J gene fills in the end. The sample carries other DNA sequences with the same CDR3. The chain combines TRBV19 with TRBJ2-2, with no clear D. This CDR3 has 12 amino acids. The V gene's germline CDR1 is LNHDA and CDR2 SQIVND (reference sequence). The germline V and J ends were trimmed by 3 bases and 5 bases, with 4 bases remaining between them. The sequenced CDR3 bases are TGTGCCAGTAGTATCGGTACCGGGGAG. This gives the protein CASSIGTGE. The full CDR3 is CASSIGTGELFF.

CDR3 region: CASSPPLAGGGNEQFF. CDR3 DNA, as far as it was read: TGTGCCAGCAGTCCCCCCCTAGCGGGGGGGGGCAATGAG. V usage is TRBV2 and J usage is TRBJ2-1, with 12 bases identical to TRBD2. The CDR3 end is not reached by the read, which stops 3 residues before it; the germline J gene fills it in. The CDR3 consists of 16 residues. Looked up from germline, CDR1 is SNHLY and CDR2 is FYNNEI. V shed 5 bases, J shed 6 bases, and the junction held 8 bases outside the gene matches. Based on the CDR3 plus reference TRBV2 and TRBJ2-1, the full variable domain is EPEVTQTPSHQVTQMGQEVILRCVPISNHLYFYWYRQILGQKVEFLVSFYNNEISEKSEIFDDQFSVERPDGSNFTLKIRSTKLEDSAMYFCASSPPLAGGGNEQFFGPGTRLTVL.

As for this clone: With the read ending 3 residues before the CDR3 end, the germline J gene is used to fill in that end. V is TRBV19 and J is TRBJ1-1; 7 bases match TRBD1. V dropped 1 base and J dropped 0; count of bases not matched to a gene: 2. The CDR3 totals 15 residues. Germline CDR1 and CDR2: LNHDA and SQIVND (reference sequence). Partial CDR3 DNA: TGTGCCAGTAGTATAGCGGACAGGTTGAACACTGAA. Translated: CASSIADRLNTE. The whole CDR3 protein is CASSIADRLNTEAFF.

Remarks on this clone: The sequence runs out 3 residues before the end of the CDR3; the remainder is reconstructed from the germline J gene. This chain links TRBV7-3 with TRBJ1-1, with unresolved D. This CDR3 has 14 residues. Germline CDR1 SGHTA, CDR2 FQGTGA. The V end was cut by 0 bases, the J end by 2 bases, with 7 bases between. The part of the CDR3 DNA that was read is TGTGCCAGCAGCTTAACAGGCCGCAACACTGAA. It codes for CASSLTGRNTE. The entire CDR3 protein reads CASSLTGRNTEAFF.

As concerns this clone: The read halts 3 residues ahead of the CDR3 end, with the missing end drawn from the germline J gene. This chain joins TRBV20-1 and TRBJ1-2; D uncertain. The V and J ends lost 2 bases and 6 bases respectively, with 4 bases between them. The germline V gene has CDR1 DFQATT and CDR2 SNEGSKA (reference sequence). This CDR3 comprises 10 residues. The covered CDR3 bases are TGCAGTGCTAGACGGGATGGC. It is translated as CSARRDG. The full CDR3 sequence reads CSARRDGYTF.

For this clone: With the read ending 3 residues before the CDR3 end, the germline J gene is used to fill in that end. The V and J genes are TRBV5-1 and TRBJ1-2; TRBD1 matches 7 bases. Germline-derived CDR1 and CDR2 are SGHRS and YFSETQ. Trimming removed 3 bases from V and 0 bases from J; junction bases left unmatched: 2. This CDR3 region has 14 residues. The sequenced CDR3 bases are TGCGCCAGCAGCTCCGACAGGGCTAACTATGGC. Protein product: CASSSDRANYG. The CDR3 as a whole reads CASSSDRANYGYTF.

About this clone: With the read ending 3 residues before the CDR3 end, the germline J gene is used to fill in that end. V is TRBV23-1 and J is TRBJ1-2; weak D call: TRBD1 (5 bases). TRBV23-1 is an ORF, and what it does is uncertain. The V end was cut by 4 bases, the J end by 6 bases, with 21 bases between. This CDR3 spans 16 amino acids. The sequenced CDR3 bases are TGCGCCAGCAGTCGAATCTCCGGGAGGGGAGAGGATGGC. Amino acids: CASSRISGRGEDG. The complete CDR3 reads CASSRISGRGEDGYTF.

Regarding this clone: The read terminates 3 residues before the CDR3 end, so the remaining end is supplied by the germline J gene. The chain has TRBV6-1 and TRBJ2-1; TRBD2 matches at 9 bases. The CDR3 is 15 residues long. V shed 4 bases and J 6 bases; nucleotides not matched to a gene: 7. Germline CDR1 MNHNS, CDR2 SASEGT. CDR3: CASSARLAASNEQFF. Partial CDR3 DNA: TGTGCCAGCAGTGCCCGACTAGCGGCCTCCAATGAG.

Worth noting for this clone: The CDR3 end is not reached by the read, which stops 3 residues before it; the germline J gene fills it in. The chain joins TRBV5-1 to TRBJ2-2; the D gene is possibly TRBD1 (6 bases). The ends were cut back, 4 bases at V and 7 bases at J, with 11 bases in the middle. Germline CDR1 is SGHRS and CDR2 is YFSETQ. The CDR3 is 13 amino acids. The chain's CDR3 is CASSLHRDGELFF. The DNA read from the CDR3 is TGCGCCAGCAGCCTCCACAGGGACGGGGAG.

Notes on this clone: The CDR3 extends 3 residues past the end of the read, so its final part is completed from the germline J gene. The chain couples TRBV20-1 to TRBJ2-3, with TRBD2 matching 14 bases. V gave up 6 bases and J gave up 8 bases; unmatched junction bases: 7. The CDR3 has 14 residues. Germline V gene sequence: CDR1 DFQATT, CDR2 SNEGSKA (reference sequence). Partial CDR3 DNA: TGCAGTGCCCGACTAGCGGGGGGGCCGGGTACG. It translates to CSARLAGGPGT. The whole CDR3 reads CSARLAGGPGTQYF.

On this clone itself: The read terminates 3 residues before the CDR3 end, so the remaining end is supplied by the germline J gene. This rearrangement joins TRBV7-9 to TRBJ2-2; 9 bases map to TRBD2. The ends lost 2 bases at V and 6 bases at J; junction bases unmatched: 1. Looked up from germline, CDR1 is SEHNR and CDR2 is FQNEAQ (reference sequence). The length of the CDR3 is 14 residues. The CDR3 sequence: CASSLLAGAGELFF. The CDR3 DNA, read in part, is TGTGCCAGCAGCTTATTAGCGGGGGCCGGGGAG.

As to this clone: With the read ending 3 residues before the CDR3 end, the germline J gene is used to fill in that end. This rearrangement joins TRBV10-1 to TRBJ2-5; D gene unclear. Germline V gives CDR1 WNHNN, CDR2 SYGVQD (reference sequence). This CDR3 contains 15 residues. Trimming took off 0 bases at V and 5 bases at J, with 13 bases between the two ends. The sequenced part of the CDR3 DNA is TGCGCCAGCAGTGAGTCTGTCCGAAGCGTGGAGACC. As protein: CASSESVRSVET. The full CDR3 reads CASSESVRSVETQYF.

Details on this clone: The DNA ends 3 residues before the CDR3 does, and the rest of the CDR3 is filled in from the germline J gene. The chain uses TRBV10-1 and TRBJ2-2; 9 positions agree with TRBD1. J lost 5 bases, V lost 7 bases, and 8 bases had no gene match. Germline V gives CDR1 WNHNN, CDR2 SYGVQD (reference sequence). The CDR3 is 15 residues long. The CDR3 bases that were read are TGCGCCAGCAATCCGGACAGGGGTGGTACCGGGGAG. Its protein product is CASNPDRGGTGE. The whole CDR3 region reads CASNPDRGGTGELFF.

Note on this clone: The read finishes 3 residues shy of the CDR3 end, and the germline J gene is used to complete it. V usage is TRBV12-3 or TRBV12-4 and J usage is TRBJ2-7; D possibly corresponds to TRBD1 (6 bases). The CDR3 covers 15 residues. V was cut by 8 bases and J by 4 bases, with 21 bases left in between. CDR3 region: CASSNRGRGEYEQYF. The CDR3 bases that were read are TGTGCCAGCTCAAATCGGGGCAGGGGAGAGTACGAG.